The 23 T cell receptor beta chains reported below all come from one sample, sequenced in a study of blood T cells in healthy people across ages. Primed by a sample-barcoded 5' primer and a J-beta primer mix, a second PCR proceeded for about 7 to 11 cycles. A single record per CDR3 protein comes from TCRdb applying MiXCR to the 5' RACE reads. The profile shows under 950,000 distinct CDR3 sequences, about 20% of them singletons. Sequenced material: blood. The receptors come from a man between 65 and 79 years old in good health.

The CDR3 loop reads CASTDRGQAGNTIYF. CDR3 DNA sequence: TGTGCCAGCACCGACAGGGGGCAAGCTGGAAACACCATATATTTT. The chain is built from TRBV7-9 and TRBJ1-3, with 10 bases matching TRBD1. The ends lost 7 bases at V and 2 bases at J; junction bases unmatched: 5. The CDR3 runs 15 residues. Germline V gene sequence: CDR1 SEHNR, CDR2 FQNEAQ (reference sequence).

The chain uses TRBV6-5 and TRBJ2-3, with a tentative D call TRBD1 (5 bases). V gave up 4 bases and J gave up 2 bases, with 13 bases separating them. Germline lookup yields CDR1 MNHEY and CDR2 SVGAGI. There are 15 residues in the CDR3. The CDR3 DNA follows: TGTGCCAGCAGTTCCGCCGGACACCACACAGATACGCAGTATTTT. It codes for CASSSAGHHTDTQYF.

This clonotype showed up just a few times. This chain connects TRBV27 to TRBJ2-2; 13 bases fit TRBD2. Germline V gene sequence: CDR1 MNHEY, CDR2 SMNVEV (reference sequence). J lost 3 bases, V lost 7 bases, and 5 bases had no gene match. The CDR3 runs 16 residues. The CDR3 reads CASNPGLAGYTGELFF. The CDR3 coding sequence is TGTGCCAGCAACCCGGGACTAGCGGGATACACCGGGGAGCTGTTTTTT.

The sample holds a few counts of this clonotype. This chain uses TRBV7-8 with TRBJ2-1; D is unresolved. Between the trimmed V and J ends, which lost 8 bases and 5 bases, there was a span of 19 bases. The CDR3 loop spans 15 amino acids. Germline lookup yields CDR1 SGHVS and CDR2 FQNEAQ. The CDR3 nucleotides are TGTGCCAGCGGCAGGTCGGTAGCCCTAAACAATGAGCAGTTCTTC. Amino acids: CASGRSVALNNEQFF. Supplemented by reference TRBV7-8 and TRBJ2-1, the full variable domain reads GAGVSQSPRYKVAKRGQDVALRCDPISGHVSLFWYQQALGQGPEFLTYFQNEAQLDKSGLPSDRFFAERPEGSVSTLKIQRTQQEDSAVYLCASGRSVALNNEQFFGPGTRLTVL.

This clonotype was observed a few times. The V and J genes are TRBV20-1 and TRBJ2-1; tentative D call: TRBD2 (6 bases). The CDR3 contains 16 residues. CDR1 is DFQATT and CDR2 is SNEGSKA in the germline V gene (reference sequence). Trimming removed 6 bases at V and 6 bases at J, with 24 bases between. In DNA, the CDR3 is TGCAGTGCCCTCGAAGAGACTAGGATCTTGGTCAATGAGCAGTTCTTC. As protein: CSALEETRILVNEQFF.

The chain joins TRBV7-2 to TRBJ1-4; 9 nucleotides agree with TRBD1. V shed 0 bases and J 5 bases; nucleotides not matched to a gene: 4. This CDR3 is built from 16 residues. CDR1 is SGHTA and CDR2 is FQGNSA in the germline V gene. CDR3 bases: TGTGCCAGCAGCTTAGCCCGGACAGGGGACAATGAAAAACTGTTTTTT. It yields the protein CASSLARTGDNEKLFF.

This clonotype appeared a few times. The J gene is TRBJ2-5, the V gene TRBV7-9, with 14 bases that match TRBD2. The DNA end favors TRBJ2-1, so the J call may be wrong. This CDR3 is 15 amino acids long. Germline CDR1 is SEHNR and CDR2 is FQNEAQ (reference sequence). The CDR3 here is CASRPGLAGVNEQFF. Written as DNA, the CDR3 is TGTGCCAGCAGACCGGGACTAGCGGGGGTGAATGAGCAGTTCTTC.

The chain couples TRBV29-1 to TRBJ1-2, with D possibly matching TRBD1 (5 bases). The CDR3 spans 11 residues. Trimming removed 7 bases at V and 2 bases at J, with 8 bases between. Germline V gene lookup returns CDR1 SQVTM and CDR2 ANQGSEA. The CDR3 sequence: CSDSGNYGYTF. Written as DNA, the CDR3 is TGCAGCGATTCAGGGAACTATGGCTACACCTTC.

This clonotype was found many times. The chain employs TRBV12-3 or TRBV12-4 and TRBJ1-5; the D is unclear. CDR3 length: 12 residues. The V gene lost 2 bases and the J gene lost 6 bases, with 5 bases spanning the gap. DNA of the CDR3: TGTGCCAGCAGTTTACCGCGTCAGCCCCAGCATTTT. The encoded protein is CASSLPRQPQHF.

In this sample, this clonotype turned up a few times. A read error may account for a junction end that differs from germline. This sequence joins TRBV18 and TRBJ2-7; 7 bases are a match to TRBD1. CDR1 is KGHSH and CDR2 is LQKENI in the germline V gene. The CDR3 length is 14 residues. CDR3 coding DNA: TGTGCCGGCTCACGGACAGGTCTATCCTACGAGCAGTACTTC. Translating it yields CAGSRTGLSYEQYF.

This sequence joins TRBV20-1 and TRBJ2-1; 7 nucleotides align to TRBD1. Germline loops: CDR1 DFQATT, CDR2 SNEGSKA (reference sequence). J gave up 0 bases and V 3 bases, and 14 bases lay outside the gene matches. This CDR3 comprises 18 residues. Written as DNA, the CDR3 is TGCAGTGCTAGCCCCGCCGCCGGACAGGTCAACTCCTACAATGAGCAGTTCTTC. Translated, it gives CSASPAAGQVNSYNEQFF.

This clonotype appeared a few times. V usage is TRBV6-1 and J usage is TRBJ2-5; a weak D match, TRBD2 (5 bases). The J call may not be correct, given that the DNA end is closer to TRBJ2-1. The germline V gene has CDR1 MNHNS and CDR2 SASEGT. CDR3 length equals 15 residues. The CDR3 sequence is CASMEAQAPHNEQFF. The DNA of the CDR3 is TGTGCCAGCATGGAGGCCCAGGCACCCCACAATGAGCAGTTCTTC.

V usage is TRBV12-3 or TRBV12-4 and J usage is TRBJ1-1, with 8 bases identical to TRBD1. There are 15 residues in the CDR3. After removal of 2 bases from V and 5 bases from J, the junction contained 7 bases not matched to a gene. CDR3 bases: TGTGCCAGCAGTTTACAGGGGGCTAGGGAAACTGAAGCTTTCTTT. Translating gives CASSLQGARETEAFF.

The gene calls are TRBV5-1 and TRBJ1-5, with D hard to call. V dropped 5 bases and J dropped 2 bases, with 11 bases sitting between them. The CDR3 spans 14 residues. The germline CDR1 and CDR2 sequences are SGHRS and YFSETQ. The CDR3 region is CASSGNSGNQPQHF. The CDR3 DNA sequence: TGCGCCAGCAGTGGGAACAGTGGCAATCAGCCCCAGCATTTT. Drawing the rest from reference TRBV5-1 and TRBJ1-5, the complete variable domain is KAGVTQTPRYLIKTRGQQVTLSCSPISGHRSVSWYQQTPGQGLQFLFEYFSETQRNKGNFPGRFSGRQFSNSRSEMNVSTLELGDSALYLCASSGNSGNQPQHFGDGTRLSIL.

The chain recombines TRBV9 with TRBJ1-1; D is ambiguous. CDR3 length: 14 amino acids. Per the germline V gene, CDR1 is SGDLS and CDR2 is YYNGEE. The V and J ends lost 0 bases and 4 bases respectively, with 10 bases between them. The CDR3 sequence: CASSVVGTSTEAFF. In nucleotides, the CDR3 is TGTGCCAGCAGCGTAGTAGGCACATCCACTGAAGCTTTCTTT.

The CDR3 loop reads CSARVILHNEQFF. In nucleotides, the CDR3 is TGCAGTGCTAGAGTCATCCTTCACAATGAGCAGTTCTTC. The V call is TRBV20-1, the J call TRBJ2-1; D gene uncertain. The germline V gene encodes CDR1 DFQATT and CDR2 SNEGSKA (reference sequence). Between the trimmed V and J ends, which lost 1 base and 5 bases, there was a span of 9 bases. The CDR3 consists of 13 residues.

The chain has TRBV25-1 and TRBJ2-5; a possible D gene is TRBD1 (6 bases). This CDR3 contains 14 residues. Trimming took 5 bases from V and 2 from J, leaving 12 bases between them. Germline lookup yields CDR1 MGHDK and CDR2 SYGVNS. The CDR3 loop reads CASSKQTGQETQYF. Written as DNA, the CDR3 is TGTGCCAGCAGTAAACAGACAGGTCAAGAGACCCAGTACTTC.

The chain recombines TRBV29-1 with TRBJ1-2, with a weak D call TRBD1 (5 bases). This CDR3 has 12 amino acids. Germline CDR1 and CDR2: SQVTM and ANQGSEA. The V end was cut by 3 bases, the J end by 8 bases, with 13 bases between. The chain's CDR3 is CSVDSGRGGYTF. DNA of the CDR3: TGCAGCGTTGATTCGGGGCGCGGAGGCTACACCTTC.

The chain is built from TRBV30 and TRBJ1-2; no clear D. The CDR3 contains 12 residues. V lost 0 bases to trimming and J lost 5 bases, with 7 bases between them. CDR1 and CDR2 (germline): GTSNPN, SVGIG (reference sequence). In DNA form, the CDR3 reads TGTGCCTGGAGTGTAGGAGAGTATGGCTACACCTTC. It is translated as CAWSVGEYGYTF.

CDR3 coding DNA: TGTGCCATCAGGGAACAGGAAAACACCGGGGAGCTGTTTTTT. Protein product: CAIREQENTGELFF. The chain has TRBV10-3 and TRBJ2-2, with TRBD1 as a possible D gene (5 bases). Germline loops: CDR1 ENHRY, CDR2 SYGVKD. The V gene lost 6 bases and the J gene lost 2 bases, with 10 bases spanning the gap. The CDR3 is 14 amino acids.

This clonotype was picked up a small number of times. The rearrangement uses TRBV7-2 and TRBJ1-4; unclear D gene. The V end lost 5 bases, the J end lost 8 bases, and 9 bases lay between the germline ends. In germline, CDR1 is SGHTA, CDR2 FQGNSA. There are 12 residues in the CDR3. The CDR3 sequence: CASSLFGEKLFF. Here the CDR3 DNA reads TGTGCCAGCAGCCTTTTCGGGGAAAAACTGTTTTTT.

Many counts were recorded for this clonotype. V is TRBV20-1 and J is TRBJ1-2; D might be TRBD1 (6 bases). The germline CDR1 and CDR2 sequences are DFQATT and SNEGSKA (reference sequence). The CDR3 runs to 16 residues. V gave up 2 bases and J gave up 0 bases, with 16 bases separating them. The CDR3: CSARKSLRTANYGYTF. CDR3 nucleotides: TGCAGTGCTAGAAAATCCCTCAGGACAGCTAACTATGGCTACACCTTC.

This clonotype was recorded many times. The chain has TRBV29-1 and TRBJ2-1; D assignment may be TRBD1 or TRBD2 (5 bases each). Germline lookup yields CDR1 SQVTM and CDR2 ANQGSEA. This CDR3 contains 13 residues. The V and J ends lost 7 bases and 4 bases respectively, with 14 bases between them. The CDR3 DNA sequence: TGCAGCGCCGACCGGGACGGATACAATGAGCAGTTCTTC. Its protein is CSADRDGYNEQFF.